What follows are 14 T cell receptor beta chains derived from one specimen sequenced in a study of T and B cells in COVID-19 patients. Multiplex PCR with BIOMED2 TRB-A/B primer pools amplified TRB rearrangements. TCRdb passed the multiplex PCR reads through MiXCR, listing each CDR3 protein once. The sample records some 13,000 distinct CDR3 sequences, 25% to 30% being singletons. Blood genomic DNA input for TRB amplification was roughly 230-550 ng. The sequenced sample consisted of blood. All receptors come from a human donor who had recovered from COVID-19.

This clonotype was seen more than once but under ten times. The rearrangement links TRBV12-3 or TRBV12-4 to TRBJ2-1; 11 bases align to TRBD2. The CDR3 sequence is 14 residues long. With 6 bases clipped from V and 7 bases from J, the junction kept 5 bases outside the gene matches. This CDR3 reads CASSDGTSGNEQFF. CDR3 bases: TGTGCCAGCAGCGACGGGACTAGCGGTAATGAGCAGTTCTTC.

The chain recombines TRBV27 with TRBJ1-5; D is undetermined. V was cut by 4 bases and J by 4 bases, with 5 bases left in between. CDR1 is MNHEY, CDR2 SMNVEV, per germline (reference sequence). The CDR3 consists of 12 residues. The CDR3: CASSSGNQPQHF. DNA for the CDR3: TGTGCCAGCAGTTCCGGGAATCAGCCCCAGCATTTT.

The rearrangement uses TRBV5-6 and TRBJ2-5, with 10 bases fitting TRBD2. The CDR3 length is 16 residues. With 0 bases clipped from V and 5 bases from J, the junction kept 7 bases outside the gene matches. Germline V gene data show CDR1 as SGHDT and CDR2 as YYEEEE. The chain's CDR3 is CASSLAGVAGGETQYF. CDR3 nucleotide sequence: TGTGCCAGCAGCTTGGCTGGGGTAGCGGGGGGCGAGACCCAGTACTTC.

The chain combines TRBV6-2 or TRBV6-3 with TRBJ1-2; D might be TRBD1 (6 bases). CDR1 is MNHEY, CDR2 SVGEGT, per germline. The CDR3 is made up of 13 amino acids. Trimming left V 5 bases short and J 7 bases short, with 14 bases between. The CDR3 loop is CASSIRGGSGYTF. The DNA for the CDR3 is TGTGCCAGCAGTATACGGGGGGGCAGTGGCTACACCTTC.

This clonotype was seen only a few times. The genes are TRBV7-9 and TRBJ2-7, with D uncertain. Trimming removed 11 bases from V and 4 bases from J, with 15 bases in between. CDR1 is SEHNR, CDR2 FQNEAQ, per germline (reference sequence). CDR3 length: 12 amino acids. This chain's CDR3 is CAGSADGYEQYF. CDR3 in DNA: TGTGCCGGCTCTGCGGATGGTTACGAGCAGTACTTC.

This clonotype was observed a few times. This chain joins TRBV7-6 and TRBJ2-7, with D perhaps being TRBD1 or TRBD2 (5 bases each). The V gene's germline CDR1 is SGHVS and CDR2 FNYEAQ. This CDR3 has 15 amino acids. Trimming removed 5 bases from V and 0 bases from J, with 14 bases in between. In DNA form, the CDR3 reads TGTGCCAGCAGCCTCGGGGCTCCCTACTCCTACGAGCAGTACTTC. Its protein is CASSLGAPYSYEQYF.

This clonotype is deemed medium-sized. This chain uses TRBV19 with TRBJ2-1; D may be TRBD1 or TRBD2 (6 bases each). Trimming pared 3 bases from V and 0 bases from J, leaving 12 bases between. The CDR3 length is 16 residues. Germline V gene data show CDR1 as LNHDA and CDR2 as SQIVND (reference sequence). The CDR3 spells CASSIWGADSYNEQFF. As DNA, the CDR3 is TGTGCCAGTAGTATCTGGGGGGCAGACTCCTACAATGAGCAGTTCTTC.

The chain employs TRBV6-6 and TRBJ2-1; 7 positions match TRBD1. The CDR3 is 17 amino acids. The germline CDR1 and CDR2 sequences are MNHNY and SVGAGI (reference sequence). J was trimmed by 1 base and V by 2 bases; bases with no gene match: 8. CDR3 sequence: CASSYTLRDSSYNEQFF. The CDR3 DNA reads TGTGCCAGCAGTTACACGTTACGGGACAGTTCCTACAATGAGCAGTTCTTC.

This clonotype is labeled as medium-sized. The chain recombines TRBV19 with TRBJ2-3, with D tentatively TRBD2 (6 bases). V was shortened by 5 bases and J by 1 base, with 7 bases between the two germline ends. This CDR3 has 13 amino acids. CDR1 is LNHDA and CDR2 is SQIVND in the germline V gene (reference sequence). The DNA of the CDR3 is TGTGCCAGTAGTTCGGGAGGCACAGATACGCAGTATTTT. Translation gives CASSSGGTDTQYF. Combining the CDR3 with reference TRBV19 and TRBJ2-3 gives the whole variable domain DGGITQSPKYLFRKEGQNVTLSCEQNLNHDAMYWYRQDPGQGLRLIYYSQIVNDFQKGDIAEGYSVSREKKESFPLTVTSAQKNPTAFYLCASSSGGTDTQYFGPGTRLTVL.

The rearrangement links TRBV19 to TRBJ1-2; TRBD1 agrees at 7 bases. Germline CDR1 and CDR2: LNHDA and SQIVND (reference sequence). Trimming at V came to 5 bases and at J to 3 bases, leaving 6 bases not matched to a gene. CDR3 length: 14 residues. Here the CDR3 DNA reads TGTGCCAGTAGTCCCAAAGGGACAGACTATGGCTACACCTTC. Translation gives CASSPKGTDYGYTF.

In its sample, this clonotype is medium-sized. This sequence joins TRBV18 and TRBJ2-6, with a tentative D call TRBD1 (6 bases). The CDR3 extends over 16 amino acids. Germline CDR1 KGHSH, CDR2 LQKENI. Trimming cost V 4 bases and J 6 bases, with 16 bases left between them. The CDR3 here is CASSLPRGALANVLTF. DNA of the CDR3: TGTGCCAGCTCACTACCCAGGGGCGCCTTGGCCAACGTCCTGACTTTC. Variable domain in full (rest from reference TRBV18 and TRBJ2-6): NAGVMQNPRHLVRRRGQEARLRCSPMKGHSHVYWYRQLPEEGLKFMVYLQKENIIDESGMPKERFSAEFPKEGPSILRIQQVVRGDSAAYFCASSLPRGALANVLTFGAGSRLTVL.

By share, this clonotype counts as medium-sized. The chain has TRBV13 and TRBJ2-3; 10 bases are shared with TRBD2. Germline V CDR1 and CDR2: PRHDT, FYEKMQ (reference sequence). The V gene end was trimmed by 2 bases and the J gene end by 8 bases; junction bases not matched to a gene: 4. The CDR3 contains 14 residues. As DNA, the CDR3 is TGTGCCAGCAGCTTACTAGCGGGAGATCGTACGCAGTATTTT. Residues: CASSLLAGDRTQYF. The full variable domain, rest sourced from reference TRBV13 and TRBJ2-3, is AAGVIQSPRHLIKEKRETATLKCYPIPRHDTVYWYQQGPGQDPQFLISFYEKMQSDKGSIPDRFSAQQFSDYHSELNMSSLELGDSALYFCASSLLAGDRTQYFGPGTRLTVL.

This clonotype is labeled as medium-sized (0.01 to 0.1%). This rearrangement joins TRBV6-6 to TRBJ2-6; D remains unclear. V lost 11 bases and J 1 base, leaving 12 bases between the germline ends. The CDR3 loop spans 14 amino acids. Germline CDR1 and CDR2: MNHNY and SVGAGI (reference sequence). DNA for the CDR3: TGTGCCTCCGTGGTATGGTCTGGGGCCAACGTCCTGACTTTC. It encodes CASVVWSGANVLTF.

V gene TRBV6-5 combines with J gene TRBJ1-1; 9 bases are shared with TRBD1. The CDR3 has 14 amino acids. The V gene end was trimmed by 5 bases and the J gene end by 2 bases; junction bases not matched to a gene: 3. CDR1 MNHEY and CDR2 SVGAGI come from the germline V gene. The CDR3 coding sequence is TGTGCCAGCAGTGCGACAGGGGGAAACACTGAAGCTTTCTTT. Translating it yields CASSATGGNTEAFF.